The 28 T cell receptor beta chains below all came from one sample that was sequenced in a study of beta chain features in type 1 diabetes. The authors reverse transcribed all of the isolated RNA, so sequencing captured expressed TCRB transcripts. Assay used: immunoSEQ multiplex PCR; TCRdb lists only in-frame clones, some missing. Of about 260,000 clones listed, roughly 20% are singletons. Study-level points and caveats: Moderately but significantly shorter TCRB CDR3s were found in Type 1 diabetes patients in all four CD4+ subsets.

These TCRs are of unknown antigen specificity. The specimen was naive CD4+ T cells from blood. The receptors were sampled from a woman in her thirties or forties with type 1 diabetes.

This clone was seen only a few times. The chain has TRBV6-5 and TRBJ1-2; 8 bases align to TRBD1. This CDR3 spans 12 amino acids. V dropped 10 bases and J dropped 8; count of bases not matched to a gene: 9. Germline CDR1 and CDR2: MNHEY and SVGAGI. The CDR3 here is CATWTGRQGYTF. In nucleotides, the CDR3 is TGTGCCACCTGGACAGGGAGGCAAGGCTACACCTTC.

This clone was seen only a few times. The chain joins TRBV19 to TRBJ2-5; 7 bases are shared with TRBD2. Per the germline V gene, CDR1 is LNHDA and CDR2 is SQIVND (reference sequence). There are 16 residues in the CDR3. Germline trimming cut 5 bases from V and 5 bases from J; bases unmatched to any gene: 14. The CDR3 coding sequence is TGTGCCAGTAGTTCTCCACCACTGGCGGGAGTCGAGACCCAGTACTTC. This encodes CASSSPPLAGVETQYF.

This clone appeared a few times. The rearrangement joins TRBV7-2 to TRBJ2-7; 7 bases align to TRBD1. This CDR3 region has 13 residues. V was clipped by 5 bases and J by 7 bases; unmatched bases: 8. Germline CDR1 SGHTA, CDR2 FQGNSA. CDR3 amino acids: CASSPPGQREQYF. CDR3 coding DNA: TGTGCCAGCAGCCCTCCGGGACAGAGAGAGCAGTACTTC.

This clone was detected only a few times. The chain combines TRBV29-1 with TRBJ1-1; D uncertain. The CDR3 is 14 residues long. Germline V lookup: CDR1 SQVTM, CDR2 ANQGSEA. V lost 6 bases and J lost 0, with 14 bases in between. CDR3 protein: CSVNKQTMNTEAFF. DNA for the CDR3: TGCAGCGTCAATAAGCAGACAATGAACACTGAAGCTTTCTTT.

This clone turned up a few times. The chain recombines TRBV6-5 with TRBJ1-2, with 9 nucleotides matching TRBD1. The CDR3 spans 13 residues. From germline, CDR1 is MNHEY and CDR2 SVGAGI. Trimming at V came to 4 bases and at J to 8 bases, leaving 5 bases not matched to a gene. The DNA for the CDR3 is TGTGCCAGCAGTTTACAGGGGGCGCGCGGCTACACCTTC. Protein product: CASSLQGARGYTF.

This clone was counted only a few times. The chain employs TRBV7-2 and TRBJ1-5; D is undetermined. The CDR3 sequence is 12 residues long. Germline loops: CDR1 SGHTA, CDR2 FQGNSA. V was trimmed by 4 bases and J by 6 bases, leaving 7 bases between them. The DNA for the CDR3 is TGTGCCAGCAGCTCCCCCGGTCAGCCCCAGCATTTT. This codes for CASSSPGQPQHF.

The chain carries TRBV9 and TRBJ2-7; 9 bases are shared with TRBD1. V shed 6 bases, J shed 2 bases, and the junction held 6 bases outside the gene matches. Germline CDR1 and CDR2: SGDLS and YYNGEE. The CDR3 runs to 14 residues. In nucleotides, the CDR3 is TGTGCCAGCAACCCGGGACAGGGCCCCTACGAGCAGTACTTC. The encoded protein is CASNPGQGPYEQYF.

This clone was observed a handful of times. V is TRBV27 and J is TRBJ2-4; the match to TRBD1 covers 8 bases. The CDR3 length is 15 residues. With 5 bases clipped from V and 8 bases from J, the junction kept 11 bases outside the gene matches. Germline V gives CDR1 MNHEY, CDR2 SMNVEV (reference sequence). The CDR3 reads CASSPRRTGHDIQYF. The DNA of the CDR3 is TGTGCCAGCAGTCCACGTCGGACAGGGCATGACATTCAGTACTTC.

This clone was observed a few times. This chain links TRBV29-1 with TRBJ2-7, with a possible D match to TRBD1 (6 bases). Germline V gene sequence: CDR1 SQVTM, CDR2 ANQGSEA. The CDR3 is made up of 15 amino acids. Trimming shortened V by 4 bases and J by 1 base, and 17 bases separated the two germline ends. CDR3 sequence: CSVGTGKGVSYEQYF. The CDR3, as DNA: TGCAGCGTTGGTACAGGGAAGGGGGTTTCCTACGAGCAGTACTTC.

The chain joins TRBV2 to TRBJ1-1; TRBD1 is a possible D gene (6 bases). CDR1 is SNHLY, CDR2 FYNNEI, per germline. This CDR3 region has 11 residues. V was clipped by 3 bases and J by 8 bases, with 7 bases between them. The CDR3 DNA reads TGTGCCAGCAGTGACCAGGGGGAAGCTTTCTTT. It is translated as CASSDQGEAFF.

This clone was seen a handful of times. Other DNA sequences in this specimen translate into the identical CDR3. The chain combines TRBV7-9 with TRBJ2-1, with 10 positions matching TRBD2. J lost 6 bases, V lost 6 bases, and 2 bases had no gene match. The CDR3 extends over 13 amino acids. In germline, CDR1 is SEHNR, CDR2 FQNEAQ (reference sequence). The DNA of the CDR3 is TGTGCCAGCAGTATAGCGGGAGGCAATGAGCAGTTCTTC. Its translation: CASSIAGGNEQFF.

V is TRBV28 and J is TRBJ1-5, with D tentatively TRBD1 (5 bases). CDR3 size: 13 residues. Germline V lookup: CDR1 MDHEN, CDR2 SYDVKM. V dropped 3 bases and J dropped 6 bases, with 9 bases sitting between them. CDR3 sequence: CASSLQGPQPQHF. CDR3 in DNA: TGTGCCAGCAGTTTGCAGGGCCCTCAGCCCCAGCATTTT.

This clone was detected a few times. The chain uses TRBV28 and TRBJ2-4; D is possibly TRBD2 (6 bases). The germline CDR1 and CDR2 sequences are MDHEN and SYDVKM. Trimming removed 2 bases from V and 0 bases from J, with 11 bases in between. This CDR3 has 16 amino acids. The CDR3 bases are TGTGCCAGCAGTTTAAATGGAGGGATAGCCAAAAACATTCAGTACTTC. Its protein is CASSLNGGIAKNIQYF.

The V and J genes are TRBV28 and TRBJ2-2, with 7 bases that match TRBD1. Losses at the gene ends were 6 bases for V and 4 bases for J; bases not matched to a gene: 8. CDR3 length: 15 residues. In germline, CDR1 is MDHEN, CDR2 SYDVKM. CDR3 coding DNA: TGTGCCAGCAGACTCAAACAGGGGAGCACCGGGGAGCTGTTTTTT. Translated, it gives CASRLKQGSTGELFF.

In nucleotides, the CDR3 is TGTGCCAGCAGCCTTAGCGGGAGTATGTCCTACAATGAGCAGTTCTTC. Protein: CASSLSGSMSYNEQFF. V usage is TRBV14 and J usage is TRBJ2-1; TRBD2 aligns across 9 bases. Germline CDR1 and CDR2: SGHDN and FVKESK. With V trimmed by 4 bases and J by 1 base, 5 bases remained unmatched. The CDR3 loop spans 16 amino acids.

V usage is TRBV29-1 and J usage is TRBJ2-5; tentatively, D is TRBD2 (6 bases). The CDR3 covers 13 residues. Germline V gene lookup returns CDR1 SQVTM and CDR2 ANQGSEA. V was trimmed by 7 bases and J by 2 bases, leaving 14 bases between them. The CDR3 spells CSALRDVQETQYF. DNA of the CDR3: TGCAGCGCCCTGCGGGACGTACAAGAGACCCAGTACTTC.

This clone was seen more than once but under ten times. CDR3 residues: CASSVASGSYEQYF. The DNA for the CDR3 is TGTGCCAGCAGTGTAGCGAGCGGGAGCTACGAGCAGTACTTC. This chain uses TRBV2 with TRBJ2-7; 8 bases map to TRBD2. Germline trimming cut 4 bases from V and 3 bases from J; bases unmatched to any gene: 5. The CDR3 is 14 residues long. CDR1 SNHLY and CDR2 FYNNEI come from the germline V gene.

This clone appeared a few times. The chain joins TRBV5-1 to TRBJ1-2, with D tentatively TRBD1 (6 bases). V was trimmed by 0 bases and J by 4 bases, leaving 10 bases between them. Per germline, CDR1 SGHRS and CDR2 YFSETQ. The CDR3 extends over 14 amino acids. CDR3 nucleotides: TGCGCCAGCAGCTTGGAAACAGGGATCTATGGCTACACCTTC. Its protein product is CASSLETGIYGYTF. Together with reference TRBV5-1 and TRBJ1-2, the CDR3 gives the full variable domain: KAGVTQTPRYLIKTRGQQVTLSCSPISGHRSVSWYQQTPGQGLQFLFEYFSETQRNKGNFPGRFSGRQFSNSRSEMNVSTLELGDSALYLCASSLETGIYGYTFGSGTRLTVV.

This clone has only a few counts. This sequence joins TRBV5-1 and TRBJ1-1; a possible D gene is TRBD1 (5 bases). Trimming left V 0 bases short and J 3 bases short, with 15 bases between. This CDR3 region has 16 residues. From germline, CDR1 is SGHRS and CDR2 YFSETQ. CDR3 bases: TGCGCCAGCAGCTTGGAACAGCCCGCAGGGTACACTGAAGCTTTCTTT. This sequence encodes CASSLEQPAGYTEAFF.

This clone was detected only a few times. The chain couples TRBV7-9 to TRBJ1-1; 7 bases line up with TRBD1. This CDR3 spans 13 amino acids. Trimming removed 1 base from V and 5 bases from J; junction bases left unmatched: 1. Germline loops: CDR1 SEHNR, CDR2 FQNEAQ (reference sequence). The CDR3 nucleotides read TGTGCCAGCAGCTTAGGGACAGGTACTGAAGCTTTCTTT. Its protein product is CASSLGTGTEAFF.

This clone was found a few times. The rearrangement links TRBV25-1 to TRBJ2-2; possibly TRBD1 for D (5 bases). In germline, CDR1 is MGHDK, CDR2 SYGVNS. V was pared by 5 bases and J by 6 bases, with 13 bases between. The CDR3 sequence is 14 residues long. The CDR3 is CASSPQGIAGELFF. Written as DNA, the CDR3 is TGTGCCAGCAGTCCCCAGGGTATAGCCGGGGAGCTGTTTTTT.

This clone was counted a few times. The chain employs TRBV19 and TRBJ1-2; D perhaps matches TRBD1 (6 bases). CDR1 is LNHDA and CDR2 is SQIVND in the germline V gene (reference sequence). This CDR3 has 15 amino acids. Trimming took off 5 bases at V and 0 bases at J, with 13 bases between the two ends. The DNA for the CDR3 is TGTGCCAGTAGTCCCGGGGGGGGCACTAACTATGGCTACACCTTC. It translates to CASSPGGGTNYGYTF. The full variable domain, rest sourced from reference TRBV19 and TRBJ1-2, is DGGITQSPKYLFRKEGQNVTLSCEQNLNHDAMYWYRQDPGQGLRLIYYSQIVNDFQKGDIAEGYSVSREKKESFPLTVTSAQKNPTAFYLCASSPGGGTNYGYTFGSGTRLTVV.

The rearrangement uses TRBV6-5 and TRBJ2-7, with D perhaps TRBD2 (6 bases). The germline gives CDR1 MNHEY, CDR2 SVGAGI. The V end was cut by 2 bases, the J end by 3 bases, with 14 bases between. The CDR3 is 15 amino acids. The CDR3 DNA reads as TGTGCCAGCAGTTACACGGCGGGGCACCTCTACGAGCAGTACTTC. It codes for CASSYTAGHLYEQYF.

The sample holds a few counts of this clone. The rearrangement uses TRBV19 and TRBJ2-1, with TRBD1 matching over 9 bases. V was pared by 3 bases and J by 5 bases, with 2 bases of the junction left unmatched. The CDR3 totals 14 residues. CDR1 and CDR2 from the germline V gene are LNHDA and SQIVND (reference sequence). The CDR3 loop reads CASSIGTGNNEQFF. In DNA, the CDR3 is TGTGCCAGTAGTATCGGGACAGGGAACAATGAGCAGTTCTTC. Combining the CDR3 with reference TRBV19 and TRBJ2-1 gives the whole variable domain DGGITQSPKYLFRKEGQNVTLSCEQNLNHDAMYWYRQDPGQGLRLIYYSQIVNDFQKGDIAEGYSVSREKKESFPLTVTSAQKNPTAFYLCASSIGTGNNEQFFGPGTRLTVL.

The chain has TRBV25-1 and TRBJ1-2, with TRBD1 identical over 11 bases. J gave up 8 bases and V 6 bases, and 8 bases lay outside the gene matches. Germline assignment: CDR1 MGHDK and CDR2 SYGVNS. CDR3 length equals 14 residues. In DNA form, the CDR3 reads TGTGCCAGCAGGCGGACAGGGGGCTCTCTCGGCTACACCTTC. Translation gives CASRRTGGSLGYTF.

The V call is TRBV5-1, the J call TRBJ1-2; maybe TRBD1 (5 bases). Deletions cut 2 bases from V and 6 bases from J, with 11 bases between. The CDR3 runs 13 residues. The germline V gene has CDR1 SGHRS and CDR2 YFSETQ. The DNA of the CDR3 is TGCGCCAGCAGCTTCAGGACATCGGATGGCTACACCTTC. Amino acids: CASSFRTSDGYTF.

The V gene is TRBV5-1, the J gene TRBJ2-7; 7 bases map to TRBD1. Trimming cost V 0 bases and J 6 bases; bases outside gene matches: 9. The CDR3 sequence is 15 residues long. Germline CDR1 is SGHRS and CDR2 is YFSETQ. This CDR3 reads CASSLAGTALGEQYF. CDR3 DNA: TGCGCCAGCAGCTTGGCAGGGACAGCCTTGGGCGAGCAGTACTTC.

The chain uses TRBV9 and TRBJ1-1, with D unclear. The CDR3 has 16 amino acids. V lost 0 bases and J 1 base, leaving 13 bases between the germline ends. The V gene's germline CDR1 is SGDLS and CDR2 YYNGEE. DNA of the CDR3: TGTGCCAGCAGCGTAGAGGTGGGAGGGCCGAACACTGAAGCTTTCTTT. Encoded protein: CASSVEVGGPNTEAFF. The whole variable domain, filled in from reference TRBV9 and TRBJ1-1, reads DSGVTQTPKHLITATGQRVTLRCSPRSGDLSVYWYQQSLDQGLQFLIQYYNGEERAKGNILERFSAQQFPDLHSELNLSSLELGDSALYFCASSVEVGGPNTEAFFGQGTRLTVV.